The 20 T cell receptor beta chains reported below all come from one sample, sequenced in a study of cytomegalovirus exposure and HLA in healthy donors. The PCR ran on 60 Vbeta and 13 Jbeta primers. Assay used: immunoSEQ multiplex PCR; TCRdb lists only in-frame clones, some missing. This table holds roughly 84,000 clones, about four fifths found once. Sequencing input: PBMCs. These receptor sequences come from a male donor in good health and CMV-seropositive.

The chain combines TRBV6-1 with TRBJ1-6; maybe TRBD1 (6 bases). Per the germline V gene, CDR1 is MNHNS and CDR2 is SASEGT. This CDR3 contains 16 residues. The V end lost 3 bases, the J end lost 7 bases, and 16 bases lay between the germline ends. The CDR3 DNA sequence: TGTGCCAGCAGTGAGCCCTACCGGGACACCAATTCACCCCTCCACTTT. It is translated as CASSEPYRDTNSPLHF.

This clone was detected once. The CDR3 DNA is TGTGCCAGCAGTTTATTAAATTCAGGCCCCCGCGAAGACGAGCAGTACTTC. Residues: CASSLLNSGPREDEQYF. The rearrangement uses TRBV28 and TRBJ2-7; D is unresolved. Trimming stripped 1 base from V and 5 bases from J, with 21 bases between. Germline lookup yields CDR1 MDHEN and CDR2 SYDVKM. CDR3 length: 17 amino acids.

The rearrangement links TRBV28 to TRBJ1-1, with 8 bases identical to TRBD1. The CDR3 covers 12 residues. CDR1 and CDR2 (germline): MDHEN, SYDVKM. The V gene end was trimmed by 3 bases and the J gene end by 11 bases; junction bases not matched to a gene: 5. The CDR3 DNA reads as TGTGCCAGCAGTTTCGCGTGGGACAGGGCTTTCTTT. It translates to CASSFAWDRAFF. Drawing the rest from reference TRBV28 and TRBJ1-1, the complete variable domain is DVKVTQSSRYLVKRTGEKVFLECVQDMDHENMFWYRQDPGLGLRLIYFSYDVKMKEKGDIPEGYSVSREKKERFSLILESASTNQTSMYLCASSFAWDRAFFGQGTRLTVV.

The chain combines TRBV4-3 with TRBJ1-3, with 10 bases aligning to TRBD1. Germline-derived CDR1 and CDR2 are LGHNA and YSLEER. V dropped 4 bases and J dropped 8; count of bases not matched to a gene: 5. The CDR3 extends over 14 amino acids. CDR3: CASSPGGQGDTIYF. CDR3 nucleotides: TGCGCCAGCAGCCCCGGAGGACAGGGGGACACCATATATTTT.

The chain combines TRBV7-8 with TRBJ2-5; the D gene is possibly TRBD2 (7 bases). This CDR3 comprises 14 residues. CDR1 SGHVS and CDR2 FQNEAQ come from the germline V gene. V gave up 4 bases and J gave up 5 bases, with 14 bases separating them. CDR3 nucleotide sequence: TGTGCCAGCAGCTCCCGGGGGGCCGGGGAGACCCAGTACTTC. It is translated as CASSSRGAGETQYF.

The CDR3 DNA follows: TGTGCCAGCAGTTACTTCCCCCAGGGGACACAGGATACGCAGTATTTT. It translates to CASSYFPQGTQDTQYF. The gene calls are TRBV6-5 and TRBJ2-3; D is perhaps TRBD1 (6 bases). This CDR3 spans 16 amino acids. The germline gives CDR1 MNHEY, CDR2 SVGAGI. Trimming removed 1 base from V and 6 bases from J, with 17 bases in between.

The V and J genes are TRBV6-5 and TRBJ2-5; possible D gene TRBD1, 6 bases. The J call is doubtful: the DNA matches TRBJ2-7 better. CDR1 and CDR2 from the germline V gene are MNHEY and SVGAGI. CDR3 length: 16 amino acids. CDR3 nucleotide sequence: TGTGCCAGCAGTTACTCCTTTCAGGACAGCTCCTACGAGCAGTACTTC. Translated: CASSYSFQDSSYEQYF.

The chain uses TRBV5-1 and TRBJ2-1, with a possible D match to TRBD1 (5 bases). CDR1 and CDR2 (germline): SGHRS, YFSETQ. Trimming left V 4 bases short and J 7 bases short, with 12 bases between. The CDR3 is 13 amino acids. DNA for the CDR3: TGCGCCAGCAGCCCCGGACAAACTAATGAGCAGTTCTTC. Translation gives CASSPGQTNEQFF.

The chain recombines TRBV29-1 with TRBJ2-3, with 9 bases identical to TRBD1. J gave up 10 bases and V 8 bases, and 16 bases lay outside the gene matches. This CDR3 has 14 residues. Germline V gives CDR1 SQVTM, CDR2 ANQGSEA. The CDR3 loop reads CSPLRDRVSSSQYF. DNA of the CDR3: TGCAGCCCCCTCCGGGACAGGGTCTCAAGTTCGCAGTATTTT.

The genes are TRBV11-3 and TRBJ2-5, with D possibly matching TRBD1 (5 bases). This CDR3 has 15 amino acids. CDR1 is SGHNT and CDR2 is YENEEA in the germline V gene. Trimming removed 4 bases from V and 4 bases from J, with 16 bases in between. The CDR3 nucleotides are TGTGCCAGCAGCTCTCCGGCGGACAAGGTAGAGACCCAGTACTTC. It is translated as CASSSPADKVETQYF. Variable domain in full (rest from reference TRBV11-3 and TRBJ2-5): EAGVVQSPRYKIIEKKQPVAFWCNPISGHNTLYWYLQNLGQGPELLIRYENEEAVDDSQLPKDRFSAERLKGVDSTLKIQPAELGDSAVYLCASSSPADKVETQYFGPGTRLLVL.

The chain is built from TRBV2 and TRBJ2-1; TRBD1 agrees at 7 bases. With V trimmed by 8 bases and J by 10 bases, 5 bases remained unmatched. The CDR3 has 11 amino acids. CDR1 is SNHLY, CDR2 FYNNEI, per germline. The CDR3, as DNA: TGTGCCAGCGAAGGGGGACAGGAGCAGTTCTTC. Amino acids: CASEGGQEQFF. The whole variable domain, filled in from reference TRBV2 and TRBJ2-1, reads EPEVTQTPSHQVTQMGQEVILRCVPISNHLYFYWYRQILGQKVEFLVSFYNNEISEKSEIFDDQFSVERPDGSNFTLKIRSTKLEDSAMYFCASEGGQEQFFGPGTRLTVL.

J is TRBJ2-2 and V is TRBV7-2, with TRBD2 identical over 10 bases. This CDR3 contains 16 residues. Germline V CDR1 and CDR2: SGHTA, FQGNSA. After removal of 3 bases from V and 4 bases from J, the junction contained 5 bases not matched to a gene. The CDR3 DNA reads as TGTGCCAGCAGCTTTTTAGCGGGAGGAGGCACCGGGGAGCTGTTTTTT. Translated, it gives CASSFLAGGGTGELFF.

This chain connects TRBV5-4 to TRBJ2-5; D perhaps matches TRBD2 (6 bases). The J call is in doubt because the DNA end fits TRBJ2-7 better. The germline V gene has CDR1 SGHNT and CDR2 YYREEE (reference sequence). This CDR3 is 16 amino acids long. The CDR3 loop reads CASSLLPRGELYEQYF. The CDR3 nucleotides read TGTGCCAGCAGCTTGCTACCCCGCGGGGAACTCTACGAGCAGTACTTC.

The chain couples TRBV4-1 to TRBJ2-7, with a possible D match to TRBD1 (6 bases). Germline CDR1 and CDR2: MGHRA and YSYEKL. With 0 bases removed from V and 0 bases from J, the gap between germline ends came to 6 bases. The CDR3 spans 14 residues. The CDR3 DNA reads TGCGCCAGCAGCCAAGAGGACAGCTCCTACGAGCAGTACTTC. Its protein is CASSQEDSSYEQYF.

The V and J genes are TRBV5-1 and TRBJ2-3; D not certain. V was shortened by 1 base and J by 0 bases, with 9 bases between the two germline ends. The germline CDR1 and CDR2 sequences are SGHRS and YFSETQ. The CDR3 is made up of 15 amino acids. The CDR3: CASSLKAPSTDTQYF. CDR3 nucleotide sequence: TGCGCCAGCAGCTTGAAAGCGCCTAGCACAGATACGCAGTATTTT.

The V and J genes are TRBV2 and TRBJ2-3; TRBD1 agrees at 9 bases. V was clipped by 4 bases and J by 5 bases; unmatched bases: 4. Germline loops: CDR1 SNHLY, CDR2 FYNNEI. The CDR3 is made up of 14 amino acids. CDR3 sequence (DNA): TGTGCCAGCAGTGGGGACAGGGCGGGAGATACGCAGTATTTT. This translates into CASSGDRAGDTQYF.

The gene calls are TRBV19 and TRBJ1-1; D gene ambiguous. The V and J ends lost 0 bases and 4 bases respectively, with 12 bases between them. This CDR3 comprises 15 residues. CDR1 and CDR2 from the germline V gene are LNHDA and SQIVND (reference sequence). The CDR3 region has the DNA TGTGCCAGTAGTATAGACAGCGGAGTCGCCACTGAAGCTTTCTTT. Translated: CASSIDSGVATEAFF. Supplemented by reference TRBV19 and TRBJ1-1, the full variable domain reads DGGITQSPKYLFRKEGQNVTLSCEQNLNHDAMYWYRQDPGQGLRLIYYSQIVNDFQKGDIAEGYSVSREKKESFPLTVTSAQKNPTAFYLCASSIDSGVATEAFFGQGTRLTVV.

This rearrangement joins TRBV11-2 to TRBJ1-3, with 9 bases aligning to TRBD1. The CDR3 is made up of 16 amino acids. J was trimmed by 0 bases and V by 5 bases; bases with no gene match: 5. CDR1 and CDR2 from the germline V gene are SGHAT and FQNNGV. CDR3 amino acids: CASSTGGQGSGNTIYF. CDR3 DNA: TGTGCCAGCAGCACAGGGGGCCAGGGCTCTGGAAACACCATATATTTT.

V usage is TRBV11-2 and J usage is TRBJ1-1, with TRBD1 as a possible D gene (5 bases). The CDR3 loop spans 14 amino acids. The germline gives CDR1 SGHAT, CDR2 FQNNGV. The V end was cut by 3 bases, the J end by 3 bases, with 11 bases between. The DNA for the CDR3 is TGTGCCAGCAGCTTGGGCCCGGGGGACACTGAAGCTTTCTTT. Translated, it gives CASSLGPGDTEAFF.

This sequence joins TRBV7-8 and TRBJ2-3; tentatively, D is TRBD2 (5 bases). Trimming shortened V by 4 bases and J by 0 bases, and 11 bases separated the two germline ends. This CDR3 is 15 amino acids long. CDR1 is SGHVS, CDR2 FQNEAQ, per germline. The CDR3 spells CASSSDWASTDTQYF. In DNA form, the CDR3 reads TGTGCCAGCAGCTCGGACTGGGCTAGCACAGATACGCAGTATTTT.